A selection of T cell receptor beta chains follows, all from one sample in a study of tumor-infiltrating lymphocytes in glioblastoma multiforme. TCRdb ran MiXCR on the multiplex PCR reads and lists one entry per CDR3 protein. The table records 7,000 to 9,500 distinct CDR3 sequences, 74% of them present only once. Input material: brain tumor tissue. These receptors came from a male donor with glioblastoma. CDR3s include the opening cysteine and the closing phenylalanine or tryptophan. The D gene is left open where the match is weak. Clone size is not always given. Where it is, it says once, few, many or a class for expanded clones.

clone size	V gene	D gene	J gene	CDR3 protein	CDR3 DNA
.	TRBV11-2	TRBD2	TRBJ2-3	CASSFPGLAGGPVGTQYF	TGTGCCAGCAGCTTCCCCGGACTAGCGGGGGGGCCGGTGGGTACGCAGTATTTT
.	TRBV11-3	TRBD2	TRBJ2-3	CASSLGLATDTQYF	TGTGCCAGCAGCTTAGGACTAGCAACAGATACGCAGTATTTT
.	TRBV4-3	.	TRBJ2-7	CASSQGKGTEQYF	TGCGCCAGCAGCCAAGGAAAAGGGACCGAGCAGTACTTC
once	TRBV20-1	TRBD2	TRBJ2-3	CSPSRPGLAGGPSGTDTQYF	TGCAGTCCTAGTCGCCCCGGGCTAGCGGGAGGGCCGAGTGGCACAGATACGCAGTATTTT
.	TRBV5-6	.	TRBJ1-5	CASSLGAQPQHF	TGTGCCAGCAGCTTAGGGGCTCAGCCCCAGCATTTT
.	TRBV11-2	TRBD2	TRBJ2-5	CVCSFSGTSKGTQYF	TGTGTCTGCAGCTTCAGCGGGACCAGCAAAGGAACCCAGTACTTC
.	TRBV11-3	.	TRBJ2-3	CASSLRSTDTQYF	TGTGCCAGCAGCTTAAGAAGCACAGATACGCAGTATTTT
once	TRBV11-2	TRBD2	TRBJ2-2	CASTTSSGKGLAVNTRELFF	TGTGCCAGCACCACCTCATCCGGCAAAGGGCTAGCGGTAAACACCCGGGAGCTGTTTTTT
.	TRBV11-2	TRBD2	TRBJ2-2	CASTPSFGRGLAVNTRELFF	TGTGCCAGCACCCCCTCATTCGGCCGAGGGCTAGCGGTAAACACCCGGGAACTGTTTTTT
.	TRBV4-2	.	TRBJ2-3	CASSNRDTDTQYF	TGTGCCAGCAGCAATAGGGACACAGATACGCAGTATTTT
few	TRBV20-1	.	TRBJ1-5	CSAPLVGSQHF	TGCAGTGCTCCATTGGTCGGGTCCCAGCATTTT
.	TRBV29-1	TRBD1	TRBJ1-1	CSVVGQGGTEAFF	TGCAGCGTTGTGGGTCAGGGGGGTACTGAAGCTTTCTTT
many	TRBV11-2	.	TRBJ2-2	CASSLGLDPGELFF	TGTGCCAGCAGCTTAGGTCTAGATCCCGGGGAGCTGTTTTTT
.	TRBV6-1	.	TRBJ1-2	CASSEIGDLGYTF	TGTGCCAGCAGTGAAATTGGGGATCTTGGCTACACCTTC
.	TRBV4-3	.	TRBJ2-5	CASSQTTVGETQYF	TGCGCCAGCAGCCAGACGACAGTCGGGGAGACCCAATACTTC
few	TRBV4-1	.	TRBJ2-7	CASSQDLNYEQYF	TGCGCCAGCAGCCAAGATCTTAACTACGAGCAGTACTTC
many	TRBV20-1	.	TRBJ1-5	CSAVFKGNQPQHF	TGCAGTGCCGTTTTTAAGGGGAATCAGCCCCAGCATTTT
.	TRBV11-1	.	TRBJ1-1	CASSFDGGTIRNTEACF	TGTGCCAGCAGCTTTGACGGGGGAACCATACGGAACACTGAAGCTTGCTTT
few	TRBV11-2	.	TRBJ2-1	CASSLDHWNGQFF	TGTGCCAGCAGCTTAGACCACTGGAATGGGCAGTTCTTC
.	TRBV11-3	TRBD2	TRBJ2-1	CASSLVAGGASEQFF	TGTGCCAGCAGCTTAGTAGCGGGGGGGGCCAGTGAGCAGTTCTTC
.	TRBV7-9	.	TRBJ2-1	CASSSFDGGASWNEQFF	TGTGCCAGCAGCTCCTTTGATGGGGGGGCCTCCTGGAATGAGCAGTTCTTC
.	TRBV29-1	TRBD1	TRBJ2-7	CSVGTGTGVDEQYF	TGCAGCGTCGGAACCGGGACAGGGGTCGACGAGCAGTACTTC
.	TRBV6-1	.	TRBJ1-1	CASGGRRNTEAFF	TGTGCCAGCGGAGGACGGAGGAACACTGAAGCTTTCTTT
.	TRBV6-1	.	TRBJ1-1	CASSDLQKNTEAFF	TGTGCCAGCAGTGATTTACAGAAAAACACTGAAGCTTTCTTT
.	TRBV29-1	.	TRBJ2-2	CSVRATNTGKLFF	TGCAGCGTTCGGGCTACGAACACCGGGAAGCTGTTTTTT
once	TRBV20-1	TRBD1	TRBJ2-7	CSASSLGTGREERYF	TGCAGTGCTTCCAGTTTGGGGACAGGGAGGGAGGAGCGGTACTTC
once	TRBV7-9	.	TRBJ1-2	CASTLGDKYGYTF	TGTGCCAGCACCCTGGGTGATAAATATGGCTACACCTTC
.	TRBV29-1	TRBD1	TRBJ2-2	CSADRGNTGGLFF	TGCAGCGCCGACAGGGGGAACACCGGGGGGCTGTTTTTT
few	TRBV20-1	.	TRBJ2-7	CSATPGSISYEQYF	TGCAGTGCTACTCCGGGTAGTATCTCCTACGAGCAGTACTTC
few	TRBV10-3	.	TRBJ1-1	CAISDQGNTEAFF	TGTGCCATCAGTGATCAGGGGAACACTGAAGCTTTCTTT